This is a list of T cell receptor beta chains from one sample in a study of cytomegalovirus exposure and HLA in healthy donors. Generated by immunoSEQ multiplex PCR, the TCRdb table keeps only in-frame clones and is missing some. The sample has around 120,000 clones, around 74% seen once. The sample taken for sequencing was PBMCs. Receptor source: a man in his 60s in good health and CMV-seropositive. Both conserved end residues are part of each CDR3. D genes are given only for firm matches. Clone sizes are given selectively: once, few, many, or a class where the clone is expanded.

D gene,V gene,J gene,clone size,CDR3 protein,CDR3 DNA
.,TRBV28,TRBJ1-2,.,CASSRPQINYGYTF,TGTGCCAGCAGTCGCCCACAGATTAACTATGGCTACACCTTC
.,TRBV29-1,TRBJ1-1,.,CSVDVTGRRAFF,TGCAGCGTCGACGTGACGGGGAGGAGGGCTTTCTTT
.,TRBV9,TRBJ2-7,few,CASSGQRELSSYEQYF,TGTGCCAGCAGCGGCCAGAGGGAACTGAGCTCCTACGAGCAGTACTTC
TRBD2,TRBV4-2,TRBJ2-7,.,CASSQDSQTSGSSYEQYF,TGTGCCAGCAGCCAAGATTCCCAAACTAGCGGGAGTTCCTACGAGCAGTACTTC
TRBD1,TRBV6-5,TRBJ1-1,.,CASSYQQGLSEAFF,TGTGCCAGCAGTTACCAACAGGGGTTGTCTGAAGCTTTCTTT
.,TRBV9,TRBJ1-1,.,CASSEQVANTEAFF,TGTGCCAGCAGCGAACAGGTAGCGAACACTGAAGCTTTCTTT
.,TRBV5-1,TRBJ1-6,.,CASSPKTDSPLHF,TGCGCCAGCAGTCCTAAGACAGATTCACCCCTCCACTTT
.,TRBV2,TRBJ1-2,.,CASSGAGIPLNYGYTF,TGTGCCAGCAGTGGGGCGGGTATCCCCCTCAACTATGGCTACACCTTC
.,TRBV5-1,TRBJ1-1,.,CASSLAVTENTEAFF,TGCGCCAGCAGCTTGGCAGTTACAGAGAACACTGAAGCTTTCTTT
.,TRBV12-5,TRBJ2-6,.,CASGLVEEAGANVLTF,TGTGCTAGTGGTTTGGTGGAGGAGGCTGGGGCCAACGTCCTGACTTTC
.,TRBV30,TRBJ1-3,few,CAWSDRAWRNTIYF,TGTGCCTGGAGTGACAGGGCCTGGAGAAACACCATATATTTT
TRBD1,TRBV6-5,TRBJ2-7,.,CASSYSDRSYEQYF,TGTGCCAGCAGTTACTCGGACAGGTCCTACGAGCAGTACTTC
.,TRBV9,TRBJ1-4,once,CASSGPREGEKLFF,TGTGCCAGCAGCGGTCCGAGGGAGGGAGAAAAACTGTTTTTT
TRBD1,TRBV5-1,TRBJ1-1,.,CASTPLGQGLKAEAFF,TGCGCCAGCACCCCACTGGGACAGGGCCTGAAAGCTGAAGCTTTCTTT
TRBD1,TRBV9,TRBJ1-6,few,CASSFGQDYSPLHF,TGTGCCAGCAGCTTCGGACAGGACTATTCACCCCTCCACTTT
.,TRBV2,TRBJ2-7,once,CASSSVYEQYF,TGTGCCAGCTCTTCCGTCTACGAGCAGTACTTC
TRBD1,TRBV7-2,TRBJ2-3,.,CASTKYRGLRTDTQYF,TGTGCCAGCACCAAATACAGGGGGTTAAGGACAGATACGCAGTATTTT
.,TRBV28,TRBJ1-3,.,CASSRTASSGNTIYF,TGTGCCAGCAGTCGGACTGCTAGCTCTGGAAACACCATATATTTT
.,TRBV5-4,TRBJ1-1,.,CASSPRNTEAFF,TGTGCCAGCAGCCCGAGGAACACTGAAGCTTTCTTT
TRBD1,TRBV6-1,TRBJ2-7,.,CASSENAGGSSYEQYF,TGTGCCAGCAGTGAAAATGCAGGGGGATCTTCCTACGAGCAGTACTTC
.,TRBV6-1,TRBJ1-1,.,CASTRQVENTEAFF,TGTGCCAGCACCCGGCAGGTCGAAAACACTGAAGCTTTCTTT
.,TRBV5-4,TRBJ1-2,once,CATRGAFYGYTF,TGTGCCACTCGGGGTGCCTTCTATGGCTACACCTTC
.,TRBV9,TRBJ2-1,.,CASSVGSTYYNEQFF,TGTGCCAGCAGCGTCGGGTCGACTTACTACAATGAGCAGTTCTTC
.,TRBV20-1,TRBJ2-7,.,CSASSSDEQYF,TGCAGTGCTAGTAGCAGTGACGAGCAGTACTTC
TRBD1,TRBV6-5,TRBJ1-4,few,CASGTGGLANEKLFF,TGTGCCAGCGGGACAGGGGGCTTGGCTAATGAAAAACTGTTTTTT
TRBD1,TRBV27,TRBJ2-6,.,CASSHRDSNSGANGLTF,TGTGCCAGCAGTCACCGGGACAGTAACTCTGGGGCCAACGGCCTGACTTTC
.,TRBV9,TRBJ1-1,few,CASTPTGNTEAFF,TGTGCCAGCACCCCGACAGGGAACACTGAAGCTTTCTTT
.,TRBV19,TRBJ1-1,few,CASSFAGMNTEAFF,TGTGCCAGTAGTTTCGCAGGGATGAACACTGAAGCTTTCTTT
.,TRBV30,TRBJ1-1,.,CAWSVEEFTLLNTEAFF,TGTGCCTGGAGTGTAGAAGAGTTTACCCTCTTAAACACTGAAGCTTTCTTT
TRBD1,TRBV19,TRBJ2-1,.,CASTQDGRQGQFF,TGTGCCAGTACCCAAGACGGACGACAGGGGCAGTTCTTC
TRBD1,TRBV10-3,TRBJ1-1,.,CAISASGTANTEAFF,TGTGCCATCAGTGCCTCCGGGACAGCGAACACTGAAGCTTTCTTT
.,TRBV7-2,TRBJ2-1,.,CASSLAERGARFF,TGTGCCAGCAGCTTAGCAGAACGGGGAGCCCGGTTCTTC
TRBD2,TRBV2,TRBJ2-2,.,CASSVGLAGPTGELFF,TGTGCCAGCAGTGTGGGACTAGCAGGACCCACCGGGGAGCTGTTTTTT
.,TRBV7-3,TRBJ1-1,.,CASSPAMNTEAFF,TGTGCCAGCAGCCCTGCTATGAACACTGAAGCTTTCTTT
TRBD1,TRBV27,TRBJ2-7,.,CASSLGDRTYEQYF,TGTGCCAGCAGTTTGGGGGACAGAACCTACGAGCAGTACTTC
.,TRBV20-1,TRBJ2-1,.,CSASRVNEQFF,TGCAGTGCTAGTCGGGTCAATGAGCAGTTCTTC
.,TRBV18,TRBJ1-1,once,CASSPLSGDNTEAFF,TGTGCCAGCTCACCCCTTTCCGGGGATAACACTGAAGCTTTCTTT
TRBD1,TRBV6-5,TRBJ1-6,once,CASNSGTGVSPLHF,TGTGCCAGCAACTCCGGGACAGGGGTATCACCCCTCCACTTT